This paragraph covers one T cell receptor (beta chain) sequence. This entry belongs to a study of blood T cell repertoires in COVID-19. Study-level background: Collection of acute and convalescent COVID-19 samples took place in the United States, Italy and Spain.

Original processing notes: Amplification of reference gene primers provided the estimated nucleated cell counts. Here immunoSEQ multiplex PCR was the method, and the copy in TCRdb shows in-frame clones only, minus some. V and J calls and clone size follow that table, whereas D and trimming were derived from the DNA. Seen here are fewer than 200,000 clones, approximately 85% observed once, and the top ten hold 2.5% to 3%. The length of the CDR3 is 11 residues. The V end was cut by 6 bases, the J end by 3 bases, with 6 bases between. Germline-derived CDR1 and CDR2 are LNHDA and SQIVND (reference sequence).

The source material was peripheral blood. The TCR was taken from a woman aged 80 or over with COVID-19, enrolled during active disease. The gene calls are TRBV19 and TRBJ2-7, with D tentatively TRBD1 (5 bases). The CDR3 bases are TGTGCCAGTAGGGGGCTCTACGAGCAGTACTTC. Translated: CASRGLYEQYF.